The 15 T cell receptor beta chains below come from one sample, sequenced in a study of CD8 T cells in Susac syndrome (dated by TCRdb to 2018 to 2020). Receptor libraries were prepared by the immunoSEQ multiplex PCR assay. RNA was extracted using the RNeasy kit, and about 0.5 to 1 ug of the RNA was reverse transcribed with random hexamers. TCRdb trimmed public reads at Q25 via fastp, called clones via MiXCR and kept in-frame beta chains. Here each entry gathers all rows of one CDR3 protein and keeps the most common genes and DNA. This sample gives 100,000 to 150,000 distinct CDR3 sequences in total; approximately 95% of them show up just once. Jointly, the top ten make up around 0.3% of the sample. The specimen sequenced was CD8+ T cells from PBMCs. The receptors originated from a human donor with multiple sclerosis.

This chain uses TRBV11-2 with TRBJ1-2; no clear D gene. Deletions cut 5 bases from V and 3 bases from J, with 10 bases between. Germline loops: CDR1 SGHAT, CDR2 FQNNGV. The CDR3 is made up of 13 amino acids. The CDR3 DNA sequence: TGTGCCAGCAGCGGTGCCTGGGACTATGGCTACACCTTC. Its protein is CASSGAWDYGYTF.

V usage is TRBV7-3 and J usage is TRBJ2-7; TRBD1 is a possible D gene (6 bases). The germline V gene encodes CDR1 SGHTA and CDR2 FQGTGA. The CDR3 runs to 13 residues. Trimming shortened V by 1 base and J by 3 bases, and 7 bases separated the two germline ends. The CDR3, as DNA: TGTGCCAGCAGCTTAAAAGGGGGCTACGAGCAGTACTTC. It specifies CASSLKGGYEQYF. The full variable domain, rest sourced from reference TRBV7-3 and TRBJ2-7, is GAGVSQTPSNKVTEKGKYVELRCDPISGHTALYWYRQSLGQGPEFLIYFQGTGAADDSGLPNDRFFAVRPEGSVSTLKIQRTERGDSAVYLCASSLKGGYEQYFGPGTRLTVT.

This clonotype was observed a single time. The chain carries TRBV7-3 and TRBJ2-3; tentatively, D is TRBD2 (6 bases). In germline, CDR1 is SGHTA, CDR2 FQGTGA. V lost 3 bases, J lost 5 bases, and 9 bases lay in between. CDR3 length: 13 amino acids. In nucleotides, the CDR3 is TGTGCCAGCAGCTTGGCAGCGGGAGATACGCAGTATTTT. It codes for CASSLAAGDTQYF.

The chain uses TRBV7-8 and TRBJ1-1; TRBD1 is a possible D gene (6 bases). Germline-derived CDR1 and CDR2 are SGHVS and FQNEAQ. The CDR3 has 15 residues. Trimming left V 1 base short and J 5 bases short, with 14 bases between. This chain's CDR3 is CASSLGGRGWTEAFF. In DNA form, the CDR3 reads TGTGCCAGCAGCTTAGGAGGGAGGGGGTGGACTGAAGCTTTCTTT. Drawing the rest from reference TRBV7-8 and TRBJ1-1, the complete variable domain is GAGVSQSPRYKVAKRGQDVALRCDPISGHVSLFWYQQALGQGPEFLTYFQNEAQLDKSGLPSDRFFAERPEGSVSTLKIQRTQQEDSAVYLCASSLGGRGWTEAFFGQGTRLTVV.

The genes are TRBV5-1 and TRBJ2-7; TRBD1 aligns across 7 bases. Trimming cost V 6 bases and J 1 base; bases outside gene matches: 7. The CDR3 runs to 14 residues. The germline gives CDR1 SGHRS, CDR2 YFSETQ. In DNA, the CDR3 is TGCGCCAGCACCCCTGGACAGGCTTCCTACGAGCAGTACTTC. Translated, it gives CASTPGQASYEQYF.

The V and J genes are TRBV19 and TRBJ2-2; D possibly corresponds to TRBD2 (5 bases). CDR3 length equals 15 residues. Trimming removed 4 bases from V and 1 base from J, with 10 bases in between. CDR1 is LNHDA and CDR2 is SQIVND in the germline V gene (reference sequence). CDR3 sequence (DNA): TGTGCCAGTAGTAGGGCGGGCCAGAACACCGGGGAGCTGTTTTTT. Its protein is CASSRAGQNTGELFF.

The CDR3 DNA reads TGCAGTGCTAGGTTTACTAGGGATGAGCAGTTCTTC. Its translation: CSARFTRDEQFF. This chain joins TRBV20-1 and TRBJ2-1, with a possible D match to TRBD2 (5 bases). In germline, CDR1 is DFQATT, CDR2 SNEGSKA (reference sequence). The CDR3 runs to 12 residues. V lost 3 bases, J lost 8 bases, and 11 bases lay in between.

This sequence joins TRBV27 and TRBJ1-1; the D gene is possibly TRBD1 (6 bases). There are 15 residues in the CDR3. V was shortened by 3 bases and J by 4 bases, with 15 bases between the two germline ends. CDR1 and CDR2 (germline): MNHEY, SMNVEV (reference sequence). The CDR3 DNA is TGTGCCAGCAGTTTGTCCGTCACAGGGCCCACTGAAGCTTTCTTT. It is translated as CASSLSVTGPTEAFF.

The chain is built from TRBV7-9 and TRBJ1-4; D not resolved. The CDR3 consists of 18 residues. V lost 5 bases, J lost 0 bases, and 19 bases lay in between. Germline loops: CDR1 SEHNR, CDR2 FQNEAQ (reference sequence). The CDR3, as DNA: TGTGCCAGCAGCCCCCGAAACGTAATTGTGGCAACTAATGAAAAACTGTTTTTT. Protein product: CASSPRNVIVATNEKLFF.

The V call is TRBV12-3 or TRBV12-4, the J call TRBJ2-3, with 7 bases fitting TRBD2. With 6 bases clipped from V and 1 base from J, the junction kept 10 bases outside the gene matches. The CDR3 totals 16 residues. The DNA of the CDR3 is TGTGCCAGCAGCCTCCTCAAGCGGGGAGGCACAGATACGCAGTATTTT. Translation: CASSLLKRGGTDTQYF.

The chain employs TRBV13 and TRBJ2-5; TRBD2 matches 7 bases. The CDR3 runs to 14 residues. With 5 bases clipped from V and 0 bases from J, the junction kept 3 bases outside the gene matches. Germline V lookup: CDR1 PRHDT, CDR2 FYEKMQ (reference sequence). This CDR3 reads CASSPGLNQETQYF. The DNA of the CDR3 is TGTGCCAGCAGCCCGGGACTAAACCAAGAGACCCAGTACTTC.

This chain joins TRBV9 and TRBJ1-1, with D perhaps TRBD1 (5 bases). This CDR3 region has 14 residues. CDR1 and CDR2 from the germline V gene are SGDLS and YYNGEE. The V and J ends lost 2 bases and 1 base respectively, with 9 bases between them. The CDR3: CASSVSGENTEAFF. The CDR3 nucleotides are TGTGCCAGCAGCGTGTCGGGGGAGAACACTGAAGCTTTCTTT.

The DNA for the CDR3 is TGTGCCAGCAGTGACCTGGACAGGGCCACAGATACGCAGTATTTT. Translating it yields CASSDLDRATDTQYF. V is TRBV6-1 and J is TRBJ2-3; 8 bases are shared with TRBD1. This CDR3 contains 15 residues. J lost 2 bases, V lost 3 bases, and 4 bases had no gene match. Germline assignment: CDR1 MNHNS and CDR2 SASEGT.

This chain links TRBV7-8 with TRBJ2-7, with D hard to call. Trimming shortened V by 2 bases and J by 4 bases, and 9 bases separated the two germline ends. The CDR3 is made up of 13 amino acids. The germline V gene has CDR1 SGHVS and CDR2 FQNEAQ. The CDR3 is CASSLTQLYEQYV. CDR3 coding DNA: TGTGCCAGCAGCTTAACCCAACTTTACGAGCAGTACGTC.

The chain carries TRBV24-1 and TRBJ2-7, with a tentative D call TRBD1 (6 bases). Germline V gives CDR1 KGHDR, CDR2 SFDVKD. The CDR3 loop spans 13 amino acids. The CDR3 DNA follows: TGTGACGTGCCAGGGGCGGGTTGGTACGAGCAGTACGTC. Its protein product is CDVPGAGWYEQYV.